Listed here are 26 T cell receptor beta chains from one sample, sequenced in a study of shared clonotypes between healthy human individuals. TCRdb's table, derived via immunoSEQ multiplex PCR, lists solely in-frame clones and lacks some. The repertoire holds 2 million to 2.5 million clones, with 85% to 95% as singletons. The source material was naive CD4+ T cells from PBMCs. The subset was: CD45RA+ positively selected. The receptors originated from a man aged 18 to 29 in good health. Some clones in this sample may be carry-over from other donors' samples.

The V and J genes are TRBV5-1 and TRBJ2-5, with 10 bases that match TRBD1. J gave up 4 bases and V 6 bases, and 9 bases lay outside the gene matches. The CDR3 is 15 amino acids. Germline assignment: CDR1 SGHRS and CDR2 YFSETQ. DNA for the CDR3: TGCGCCAGCACGGCGGGACAGGGGCGGGGAGAGACCCAGTACTTC. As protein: CASTAGQGRGETQYF. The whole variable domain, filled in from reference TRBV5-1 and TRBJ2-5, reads KAGVTQTPRYLIKTRGQQVTLSCSPISGHRSVSWYQQTPGQGLQFLFEYFSETQRNKGNFPGRFSGRQFSNSRSEMNVSTLELGDSALYLCASTAGQGRGETQYFGPGTRLLVL.

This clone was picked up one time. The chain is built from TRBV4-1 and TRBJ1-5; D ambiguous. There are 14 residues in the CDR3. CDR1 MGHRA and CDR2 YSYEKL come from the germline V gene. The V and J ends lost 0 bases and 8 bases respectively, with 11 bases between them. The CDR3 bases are TGCGCCAGCAGCCAAGATAGGGCTTCGAAGCCCCAGCATTTT. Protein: CASSQDRASKPQHF.

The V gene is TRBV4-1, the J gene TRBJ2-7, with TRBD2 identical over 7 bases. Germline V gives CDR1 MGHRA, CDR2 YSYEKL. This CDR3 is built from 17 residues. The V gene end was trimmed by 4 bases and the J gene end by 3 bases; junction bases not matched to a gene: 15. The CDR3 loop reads CASSPVGGRGGRYEQYF. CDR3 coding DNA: TGCGCCAGCAGCCCAGTGGGAGGGAGGGGAGGGCGCTACGAGCAGTACTTC.

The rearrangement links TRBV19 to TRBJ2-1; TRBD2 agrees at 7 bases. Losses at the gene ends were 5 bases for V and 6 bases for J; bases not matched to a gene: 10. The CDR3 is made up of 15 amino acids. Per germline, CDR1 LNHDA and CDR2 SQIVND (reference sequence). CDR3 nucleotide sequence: TGTGCCAGTAGTGAAAACGGGAGGCCGGGCAATGAGCAGTTCTTC. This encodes CASSENGRPGNEQFF.

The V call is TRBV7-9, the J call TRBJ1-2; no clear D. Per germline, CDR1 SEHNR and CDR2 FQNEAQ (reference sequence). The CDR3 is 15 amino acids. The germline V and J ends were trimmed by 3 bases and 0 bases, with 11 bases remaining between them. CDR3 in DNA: TGTGCCAGCAGCTTTTCGGGCCTCTCTAACTATGGCTACACCTTC. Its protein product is CASSFSGLSNYGYTF.

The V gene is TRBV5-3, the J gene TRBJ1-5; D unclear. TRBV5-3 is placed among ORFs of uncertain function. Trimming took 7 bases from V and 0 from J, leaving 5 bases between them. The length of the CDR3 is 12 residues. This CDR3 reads CARRFSNQPQHF. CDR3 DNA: TGTGCCAGACGGTTTAGCAATCAGCCCCAGCATTTT.

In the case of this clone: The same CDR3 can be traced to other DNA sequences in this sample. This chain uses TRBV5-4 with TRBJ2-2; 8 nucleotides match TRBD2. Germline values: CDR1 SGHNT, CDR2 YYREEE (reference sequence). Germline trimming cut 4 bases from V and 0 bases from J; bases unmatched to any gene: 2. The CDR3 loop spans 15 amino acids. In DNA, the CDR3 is TGTGCCAGCAGCCTGGGACTAGCGAACACCGGGGAGCTGTTTTTT. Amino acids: CASSLGLANTGELFF. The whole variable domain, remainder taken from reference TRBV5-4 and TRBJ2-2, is ETGVTQSPTHLIKTRGQQVTLRCSSQSGHNTVSWYQQALGQGPQFIFQYYREEENGRGNFPPRFSGLQFPNYSSELNVNALELDDSALYLCASSLGLANTGELFFGEGSRLTVL.

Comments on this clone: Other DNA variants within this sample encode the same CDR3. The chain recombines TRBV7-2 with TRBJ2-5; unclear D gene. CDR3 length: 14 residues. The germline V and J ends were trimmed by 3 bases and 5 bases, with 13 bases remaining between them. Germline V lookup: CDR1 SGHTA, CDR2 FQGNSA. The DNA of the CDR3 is TGTGCCAGCAGCTTCCAACGCGGTGGGGAGACCCAGTACTTC. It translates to CASSFQRGGETQYF.

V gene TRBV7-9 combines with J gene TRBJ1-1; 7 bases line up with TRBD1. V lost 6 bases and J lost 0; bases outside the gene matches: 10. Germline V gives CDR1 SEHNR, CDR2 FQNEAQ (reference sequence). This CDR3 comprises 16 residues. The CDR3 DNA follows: TGTGCCAGCAGTAAAGATGTGACAGGGTTGAACACTGAAGCTTTCTTT. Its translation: CASSKDVTGLNTEAFF.

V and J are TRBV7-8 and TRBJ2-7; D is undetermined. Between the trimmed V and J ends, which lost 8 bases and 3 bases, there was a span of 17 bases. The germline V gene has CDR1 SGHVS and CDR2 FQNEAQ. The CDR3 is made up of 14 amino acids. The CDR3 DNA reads TGTGCCAGCTTCACCAACCCCAAGGGCTACGAGCAGTACTTC. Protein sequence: CASFTNPKGYEQYF.

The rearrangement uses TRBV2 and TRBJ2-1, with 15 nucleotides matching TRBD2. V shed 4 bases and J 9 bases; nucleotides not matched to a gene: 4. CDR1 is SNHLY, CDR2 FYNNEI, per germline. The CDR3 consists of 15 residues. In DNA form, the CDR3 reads TGTGCCAGCAGTGGCGGGACTAGCGGGAGGCTTGAGCAGTTCTTC. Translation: CASSGGTSGRLEQFF. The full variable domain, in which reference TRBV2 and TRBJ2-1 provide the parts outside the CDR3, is EPEVTQTPSHQVTQMGQEVILRCVPISNHLYFYWYRQILGQKVEFLVSFYNNEISEKSEIFDDQFSVERPDGSNFTLKIRSTKLEDSAMYFCASSGGTSGRLEQFFGPGTRLTVL.

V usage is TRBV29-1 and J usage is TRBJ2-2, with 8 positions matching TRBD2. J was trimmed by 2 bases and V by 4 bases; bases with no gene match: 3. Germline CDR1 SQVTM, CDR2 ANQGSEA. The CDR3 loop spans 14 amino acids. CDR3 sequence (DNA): TGCAGCGTTGTGCGGGAGGCCAACACCGGGGAGCTGTTTTTT. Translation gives CSVVREANTGELFF.

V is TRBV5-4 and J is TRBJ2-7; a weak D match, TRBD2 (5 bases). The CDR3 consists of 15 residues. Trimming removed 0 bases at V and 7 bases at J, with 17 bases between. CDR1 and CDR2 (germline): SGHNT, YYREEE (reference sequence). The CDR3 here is CASSLGGSDGREQYF. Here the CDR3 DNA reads TGTGCCAGCAGCTTGGGGGGTAGCGATGGTCGGGAGCAGTACTTC.

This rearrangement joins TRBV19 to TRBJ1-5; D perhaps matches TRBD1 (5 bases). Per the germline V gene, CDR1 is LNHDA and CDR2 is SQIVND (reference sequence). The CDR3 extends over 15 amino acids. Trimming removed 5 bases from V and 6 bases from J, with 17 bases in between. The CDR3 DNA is TGTGCCAGTAGTGGGTGGACAAAGGGAATTCAGCCCCAGCATTTT. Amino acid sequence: CASSGWTKGIQPQHF.

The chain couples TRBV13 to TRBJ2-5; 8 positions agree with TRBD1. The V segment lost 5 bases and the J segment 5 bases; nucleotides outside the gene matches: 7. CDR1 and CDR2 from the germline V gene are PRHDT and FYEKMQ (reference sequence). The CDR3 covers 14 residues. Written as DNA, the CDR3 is TGTGCCAGCAGCCCATCAGGGGGCCTGGAGACCCAGTACTTC. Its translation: CASSPSGGLETQYF.

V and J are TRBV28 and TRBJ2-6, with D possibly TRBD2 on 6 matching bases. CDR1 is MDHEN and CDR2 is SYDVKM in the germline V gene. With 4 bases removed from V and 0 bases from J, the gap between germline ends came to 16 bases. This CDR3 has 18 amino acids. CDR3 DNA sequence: TGTGCCAGCAGTTCCCCCGGGGCGGGATTCTCTGGGGCCAACGTCCTGACTTTC. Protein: CASSSPGAGFSGANVLTF.

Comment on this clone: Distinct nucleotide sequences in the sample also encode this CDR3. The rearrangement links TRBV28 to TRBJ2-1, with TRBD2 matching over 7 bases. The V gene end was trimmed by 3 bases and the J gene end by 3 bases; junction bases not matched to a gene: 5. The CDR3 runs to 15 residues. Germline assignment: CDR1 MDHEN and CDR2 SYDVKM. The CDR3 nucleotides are TGTGCCAGCAGTTTGGCAGGACTAGGCTACAATGAGCAGTTCTTC. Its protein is CASSLAGLGYNEQFF.

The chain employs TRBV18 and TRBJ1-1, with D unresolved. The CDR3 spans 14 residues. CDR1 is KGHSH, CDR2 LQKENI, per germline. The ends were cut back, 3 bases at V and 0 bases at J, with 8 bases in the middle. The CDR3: CASSPSVLNTEAFF. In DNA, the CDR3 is TGTGCCAGCTCACCGTCGGTTTTGAACACTGAAGCTTTCTTT.

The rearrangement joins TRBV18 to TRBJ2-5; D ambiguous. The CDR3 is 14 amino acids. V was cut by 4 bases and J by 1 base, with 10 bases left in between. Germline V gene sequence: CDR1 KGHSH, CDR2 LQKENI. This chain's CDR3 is CASSRYVGQETQYF. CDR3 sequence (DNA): TGTGCCAGCTCACGTTATGTGGGCCAAGAGACCCAGTACTTC.

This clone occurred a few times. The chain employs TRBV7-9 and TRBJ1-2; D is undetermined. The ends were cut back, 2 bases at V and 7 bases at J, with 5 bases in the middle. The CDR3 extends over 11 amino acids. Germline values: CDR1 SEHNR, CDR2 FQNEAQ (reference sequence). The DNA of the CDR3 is TGTGCCAGCAGCTTAAGGATTGGCTACACCTTC. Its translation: CASSLRIGYTF.

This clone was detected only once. The CDR3 loop is CASSLEAELNTGELFF. CDR3 DNA sequence: TGCGCCAGCAGCTTGGAGGCCGAATTAAACACCGGGGAGCTGTTTTTT. The rearrangement links TRBV5-1 to TRBJ2-2, with D unclear. Germline loops: CDR1 SGHRS, CDR2 YFSETQ. Trimming removed 0 bases at V and 2 bases at J, with 11 bases between. The CDR3 is made up of 16 amino acids.

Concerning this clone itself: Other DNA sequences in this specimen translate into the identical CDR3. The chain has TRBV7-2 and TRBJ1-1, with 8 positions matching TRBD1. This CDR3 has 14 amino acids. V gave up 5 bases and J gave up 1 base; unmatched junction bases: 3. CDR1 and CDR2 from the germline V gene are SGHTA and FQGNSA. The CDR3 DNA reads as TGTGCCAGCAGCCTGGACAGGGAGAACACTGAAGCTTTCTTT. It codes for CASSLDRENTEAFF. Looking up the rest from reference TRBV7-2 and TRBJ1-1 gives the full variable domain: GAGVSQSPSNKVTEKGKDVELRCDPISGHTALYWYRQSLGQGLEFLIYFQGNSAPDKSGLPSDRFSAERTGGSVSTLTIQRTQQEDSAVYLCASSLDRENTEAFFGQGTRLTVV.

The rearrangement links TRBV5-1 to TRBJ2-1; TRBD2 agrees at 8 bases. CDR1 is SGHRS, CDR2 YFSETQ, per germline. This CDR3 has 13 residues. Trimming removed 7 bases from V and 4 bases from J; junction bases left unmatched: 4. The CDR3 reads CASRRGEYNEQFF. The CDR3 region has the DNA TGCGCCAGCCGGCGGGGGGAGTACAATGAGCAGTTCTTC.

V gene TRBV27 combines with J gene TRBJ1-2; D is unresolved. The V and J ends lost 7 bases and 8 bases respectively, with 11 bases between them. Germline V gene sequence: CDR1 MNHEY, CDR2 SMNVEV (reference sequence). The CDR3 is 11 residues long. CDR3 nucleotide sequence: TGTGCCAGCAAACAAAGCGGGGGCTACACCTTC. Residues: CASKQSGGYTF.

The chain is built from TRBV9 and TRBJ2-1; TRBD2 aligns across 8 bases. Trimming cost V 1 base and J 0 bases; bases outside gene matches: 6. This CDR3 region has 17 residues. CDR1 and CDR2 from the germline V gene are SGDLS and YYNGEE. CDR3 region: CASSVSGSGSSYNEQFF. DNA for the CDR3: TGTGCCAGCAGCGTAAGCGGGAGTGGGAGCTCCTACAATGAGCAGTTCTTC.

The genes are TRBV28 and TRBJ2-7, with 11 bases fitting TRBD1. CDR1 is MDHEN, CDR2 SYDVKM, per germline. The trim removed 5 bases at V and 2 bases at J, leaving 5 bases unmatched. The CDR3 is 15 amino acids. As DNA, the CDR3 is TGTGCCAGCAGTCCCGGACAGGGGGCACCCTACGAGCAGTACTTC. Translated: CASSPGQGAPYEQYF.